The 15 T cell receptor beta chains reported below all come from one sample, sequenced in a study of control samples from healthy donors and cancer patients. This table comes from immunoSEQ multiplex PCR, and its TCRdb copy is limited to in-frame clones, with some not included. Of 150,000 to 200,000 clones in the sample, just over 90% are singletons; the top ten hold approximately 1.5%. Sequencing was performed on blood. These receptors were obtained from a man under 40 in good health.

J is TRBJ2-7 and V is TRBV3-1 (or the pseudogene TRBV3-2); maybe TRBD2 (5 bases). Germline V gives CDR1 LGHDT, CDR2 YNNKEL (reference sequence). The V end was cut by 7 bases, the J end by 1 base, with 14 bases between. The CDR3 totals 14 residues. The CDR3 sequence: CASTNQDLSYEQYF. CDR3 DNA sequence: TGTGCCAGCACCAACCAGGACTTATCCTACGAGCAGTACTTC.

This chain links TRBV11-2 with TRBJ2-7, with 10 bases matching TRBD1. CDR3 length: 17 residues. The germline CDR1 and CDR2 sequences are SGHAT and FQNNGV. Trimming removed 2 bases from V and 3 bases from J; junction bases left unmatched: 10. In nucleotides, the CDR3 is TGTGCCAGCAGCTTATTTCCCGCGACAGGGGGCCGCTACGAGCAGTACTTC. It yields the protein CASSLFPATGGRYEQYF.

This rearrangement joins TRBV7-8 to TRBJ2-2; 7 nucleotides match TRBD2. After removal of 0 bases from V and 0 bases from J, the junction contained 1 base not matched to a gene. CDR1 and CDR2 (germline): SGHVS, FQNEAQ. The CDR3 covers 16 residues. The CDR3 region has the DNA TGTGCCAGCAGCTTAGCGGGGGGGTCGAACACCGGGGAGCTGTTTTTT. Protein sequence: CASSLAGGSNTGELFF.

This clone appeared once. J is TRBJ2-5 and V is TRBV5-5; D ambiguous. CDR1 is SGHKS, CDR2 YYEKEE, per germline (reference sequence). The CDR3 extends over 13 amino acids. Trimming took 0 bases from V and 5 from J, leaving 8 bases between them. The DNA for the CDR3 is TGTGCCAGCAGCTTGGGAGATCGGGAGACCCAGTACTTC. Protein: CASSLGDRETQYF.

V gene TRBV12-3 or TRBV12-4 combines with J gene TRBJ1-1; TRBD1 agrees at 9 bases. This CDR3 contains 13 residues. J was trimmed by 4 bases and V by 7 bases; bases with no gene match: 4. The CDR3 coding sequence is TGTGCCAGCACCTGGGACAGGGTCACTGAAGCTTTCTTT. The encoded protein is CASTWDRVTEAFF.

The chain combines TRBV3-1 (or the pseudogene TRBV3-2) with TRBJ2-1, with TRBD2 matching over 8 bases. After removal of 8 bases from V and 0 bases from J, the junction contained 9 bases not matched to a gene. Germline V CDR1 and CDR2: LGHDT, YNNKEL (reference sequence). The CDR3 runs to 16 residues. The DNA of the CDR3 is TGTGCCAGCCGACTTGAGCGGGGGTCCTCCTACAATGAGCAGTTCTTC. It encodes CASRLERGSSYNEQFF.

The chain has TRBV7-6 and TRBJ2-5; a possible D gene is TRBD1 (6 bases). Trimming removed 5 bases from V and 2 bases from J, with 15 bases in between. There are 15 residues in the CDR3. CDR1 and CDR2 (germline): SGHVS, FNYEAQ. In nucleotides, the CDR3 is TGTGCCAGCAGCGCGCAACAGGGTGGTCAAGAGACCCAGTACTTC. Translating gives CASSAQQGGQETQYF.

The V gene is TRBV6-1, the J gene TRBJ2-1; 10 bases fit TRBD1. The CDR3 runs 13 residues. Germline V gene sequence: CDR1 MNHNS, CDR2 SASEGT. Unmatched junction bases numbered 2, after V lost 3 bases and J lost 9 bases. Here the CDR3 DNA reads TGTGCCAGCAGTGAGGGGGACAGGGGTGAGCAGTTCTTC. As protein: CASSEGDRGEQFF.

A single count supports this clone. The chain joins TRBV5-4 to TRBJ1-2; 7 bases match TRBD1. The germline gives CDR1 SGHNT, CDR2 YYREEE (reference sequence). The CDR3 length is 17 residues. J was trimmed by 6 bases and V by 4 bases; bases with no gene match: 18. CDR3 sequence: CASSPAGQKPYMDGYTF. The CDR3 region has the DNA TGTGCCAGCAGCCCGGCGGGACAGAAGCCCTATATGGATGGCTACACCTTC.

DNA for the CDR3: TGTGCCTGGAATGCAGGGGATGGCTACACCTTC. This encodes CAWNAGDGYTF. The rearrangement links TRBV30 to TRBJ1-2; maybe TRBD1 (6 bases). The CDR3 totals 11 residues. V shed 4 bases and J shed 6 bases, with 9 bases lying between them. Germline V gene lookup returns CDR1 GTSNPN and CDR2 SVGIG (reference sequence).

This clone is a singleton in its sample. The chain joins TRBV6-5 to TRBJ2-5, with 7 bases that match TRBD1. CDR3 size: 12 residues. The V gene's germline CDR1 is MNHEY and CDR2 SVGAGI. The ends lost 6 bases at V and 3 bases at J; junction bases unmatched: 1. CDR3 in amino acids: CASRQGKETQYF. As DNA, the CDR3 is TGTGCCAGCAGACAGGGGAAAGAGACCCAGTACTTC.

The chain combines TRBV7-2 with TRBJ1-4; TRBD1 agrees at 9 bases. Germline V CDR1 and CDR2: SGHTA, FQGNSA. The CDR3 extends over 16 amino acids. With 3 bases clipped from V and 7 bases from J, the junction kept 9 bases outside the gene matches. CDR3 DNA: TGTGCCAGCAGCTTTAGGACAGGGGCACAGAGTGAAAAACTGTTTTTT. This sequence encodes CASSFRTGAQSEKLFF.

The rearrangement joins TRBV19 to TRBJ2-3; D is ambiguous. This CDR3 is 15 amino acids long. Between the trimmed V and J ends, which lost 2 bases and 7 bases, there was a span of 16 bases. From germline, CDR1 is LNHDA and CDR2 SQIVND (reference sequence). The CDR3 spells CASSISWTPIHTQYF. Here the CDR3 DNA reads TGTGCCAGTAGTATATCTTGGACCCCGATACATACGCAGTATTTT.

The rearrangement joins TRBV30 to TRBJ1-1, with D hard to call. This CDR3 has 11 amino acids. The ends were cut back, 4 bases at V and 0 bases at J, with 3 bases in the middle. Germline V gene sequence: CDR1 GTSNPN, CDR2 SVGIG (reference sequence). The CDR3 is CAWTLNTEAFF. CDR3 coding DNA: TGTGCCTGGACCTTGAACACTGAAGCTTTCTTT. Looking up the rest from reference TRBV30 and TRBJ1-1 gives the full variable domain: SQTIHQWPATLVQPVGSPLSLECTVEGTSNPNLYWYRQAAGRGLQLLFYSVGIGQISSEVPQNLSASRPQDRQFILSSKKLLLSDSGFYLCAWTLNTEAFFGQGTRLTVV.

A note on this clone: This CDR3 is also generated by other DNA sequences in the sample. The chain employs TRBV6-5 and TRBJ1-1; a possible D gene is TRBD1 (5 bases). In germline, CDR1 is MNHEY, CDR2 SVGAGI. V was cut by 6 bases and J by 5 bases, with 16 bases left in between. The CDR3 consists of 14 residues. The CDR3 here is CASRPSGGHTEAFF. CDR3 coding DNA: TGTGCCAGCAGGCCCTCGGGGGGTCATACTGAAGCTTTCTTT.